This passage covers 23 T cell receptor beta chains from one sample sequenced in a study of OX40 agonist ivuxolimab in advanced cancers. Clones were read by immunoSEQ multiplex PCR, and TCRdb kept only the in-frame ones, dropping some. The profile shows around 80,000 clones, more than 75% of them singletons. The sequences come from CD4+ or CD8+ T cells sorted from blood, collected in a trial of the OX40 agonist ivuxolimab. These receptors all come from an adult with an advanced solid tumor such as melanoma, head and neck, liver or kidney cancer.

The chain has TRBV4-1 and TRBJ2-1; 8 bases are shared with TRBD1. CDR3 size: 15 residues. Germline V lookup: CDR1 MGHRA, CDR2 YSYEKL. The ends lost 0 bases at V and 10 bases at J; junction bases unmatched: 8. The CDR3 loop reads CASSQDIGQGREQFF. CDR3 sequence (DNA): TGCGCCAGCAGCCAAGATATAGGACAGGGAAGGGAGCAGTTCTTC.

This chain connects TRBV5-5 to TRBJ2-7; perhaps TRBD1 as D (7 bases). Germline V lookup: CDR1 SGHKS, CDR2 YYEKEE (reference sequence). Trimming pared 1 base from V and 5 bases from J, leaving 13 bases between. The CDR3 has 14 amino acids. In DNA, the CDR3 is TGTGCCAGCAGCTTGACGACAGGGAGGCACGAGCAGTACTTC. Protein product: CASSLTTGRHEQYF.

The V and J genes are TRBV27 and TRBJ1-1; D not certain. Germline V gives CDR1 MNHEY, CDR2 SMNVEV (reference sequence). Trimming left V 5 bases short and J 6 bases short, with 16 bases between. This CDR3 contains 14 residues. The CDR3 loop is CASSPNLVGPEAFF. The CDR3 DNA reads as TGTGCCAGCAGTCCCAACCTAGTGGGCCCTGAAGCTTTCTTT.

The sample holds one count of this clone. The chain carries TRBV18 and TRBJ2-7, with D possibly matching TRBD1 (6 bases). The V end lost 3 bases, the J end lost 4 bases, and 7 bases lay between the germline ends. The CDR3 sequence is 12 residues long. From germline, CDR1 is KGHSH and CDR2 LQKENI. CDR3: CASSPTGYEQYV. The CDR3 bases are TGTGCCAGCTCACCCACAGGGTACGAGCAGTACGTC.

This clone is a singleton in its sample. At one end the junction does not follow the germline gene, possibly because of a read error. The V and J genes are TRBV11-2 and TRBJ1-2, with 7 bases lining up with TRBD1. The CDR3 contains 12 residues. The germline V gene has CDR1 SGHAT and CDR2 FQNNGV. The CDR3 nucleotides are TGTGCCAGCAGCAACAGGGGCGATGGCCACACCTTC. Protein: CASSNRGDGHTF.

V gene TRBV11-3 combines with J gene TRBJ2-3; tentatively, D is TRBD1 (6 bases). There are 14 residues in the CDR3. The germline V and J ends were trimmed by 1 base and 1 base, with 6 bases remaining between them. Germline V gene data show CDR1 as SGHNT and CDR2 as YENEEA. The CDR3 bases are TGTGCCAGCAGCTTAGGACAGGGCACAGATACGCAGTATTTT. This translates into CASSLGQGTDTQYF.

The gene calls are TRBV9 and TRBJ2-3; D could derive from TRBD1 or TRBD2 (5 bases each). The CDR3 extends over 14 amino acids. The germline gives CDR1 SGDLS, CDR2 YYNGEE. The ends were cut back, 0 bases at V and 4 bases at J, with 9 bases in the middle. The CDR3 nucleotides read TGTGCCAGCAGCGTAGCCTTGGGGGCAGATACGCAGTATTTT. Encoded protein: CASSVALGADTQYF.

This clone came up once. J is TRBJ1-5 and V is TRBV2, with D possibly matching TRBD1 (5 bases). The germline V gene encodes CDR1 SNHLY and CDR2 FYNNEI. This CDR3 is 13 amino acids long. The V gene lost 5 bases and the J gene lost 2 bases, with 7 bases spanning the gap. The CDR3 sequence is CASSKQGNQPQHF. As DNA, the CDR3 is TGTGCCAGCAGTAAACAGGGCAATCAGCCCCAGCATTTT.

In the case of this clone: At one end the junction does not follow the germline gene, possibly because of a read error. The V and J genes are TRBV6-5 and TRBJ1-2; D is possibly TRBD1 (5 bases). The CDR3 totals 13 residues. CDR1 MNHEY and CDR2 SVGAGI come from the germline V gene. The CDR3 sequence: CASSRPKLQDHFF. DNA for the CDR3: TGTGCCAGCAGCCGACCCAAATTACAGGACCACTTCTTC.

This rearrangement joins TRBV14 to TRBJ1-3; D is perhaps TRBD1 (6 bases). V was clipped by 0 bases and J by 0 bases, with 15 bases between them. This CDR3 contains 18 residues. The germline gives CDR1 SGHDN, CDR2 FVKESK. The CDR3 region is CASSQDRRGANSGNTIYF. CDR3 sequence (DNA): TGTGCCAGCAGCCAAGATCGGCGGGGGGCTAACTCTGGAAACACCATATATTTT.

This clone was recorded once. The chain is built from TRBV7-2 and TRBJ2-5; 7 nucleotides line up with TRBD2. Germline trimming cut 3 bases from V and 9 bases from J; bases unmatched to any gene: 13. The CDR3 runs 15 residues. Germline V gene data show CDR1 as SGHTA and CDR2 as FQGNSA. CDR3 in DNA: TGTGCCAGCAGCTTGAGCGGGGCCCCCGGGGCGGCCCAGTACTTC. Translated, it gives CASSLSGAPGAAQYF.

The chain uses TRBV21-1 and TRBJ1-1; the D call TRBD1 from the table was never checked on the DNA. TRBV21-1 is marked as a pseudogene. The CDR3 is made up of 11 amino acids. CDR3: CASRHRARAFF. CDR3 nucleotide sequence: TGTGCCAGCAGACACAGGGCCCGAGCTTTCTTT.

The chain recombines TRBV7-2 with TRBJ1-2, with 9 bases fitting TRBD1. The J segment lost 7 bases and the V segment lost 7 bases, leaving 7 bases of the junction unmatched. Germline-derived CDR1 and CDR2 are SGHTA and FQGNSA. The CDR3 is 13 amino acids. In nucleotides, the CDR3 is TGTGCCAGCATCCTGGACAGGGGTGGTGGCTACACCTTC. Translating it yields CASILDRGGGYTF.

In this sample, this clone turned up many times. The chain employs TRBV14 and TRBJ1-1; D perhaps matches TRBD1 (6 bases). Germline V gives CDR1 SGHDN, CDR2 FVKESK. The CDR3 totals 13 residues. Trimming shortened V by 5 bases and J by 1 base, and 8 bases separated the two germline ends. Here the CDR3 reads CASSLQGNTEAFF. The DNA for the CDR3 is TGTGCCAGCAGCTTACAGGGGAACACTGAAGCTTTCTTT.

The rearrangement links TRBV7-3 to TRBJ2-2, with 7 bases matching TRBD1. Germline V gene sequence: CDR1 SGHTA, CDR2 FQGTGA. The length of the CDR3 is 14 residues. The V segment lost 6 bases and the J segment 3 bases; nucleotides outside the gene matches: 4. CDR3 bases: TGTGCCAGCAGTTTTGACAGGGACACCGGGGAGCTGTTTTTT. This encodes CASSFDRDTGELFF.

V is TRBV6-6 and J is TRBJ1-1, with D possibly TRBD1 on 5 matching bases. V was pared by 5 bases and J by 5 bases, with 12 bases between. CDR1 is MNHNY, CDR2 SVGAGI, per germline (reference sequence). The CDR3 has 13 residues. CDR3 nucleotides: TGTGCCAGCAGTCCGCAGGGTGAGACTGAAGCTTTCTTT. It encodes CASSPQGETEAFF.

V usage is TRBV6-5 and J usage is TRBJ2-1, with D possibly matching TRBD2 (6 bases). V was shortened by 6 bases and J by 10 bases, with 19 bases between the two germline ends. Germline V CDR1 and CDR2: MNHEY, SVGAGI. CDR3 size: 14 residues. CDR3 in DNA: TGTGCCAGCAGGATACCGGGACTCCGAGGGGAGCAGTTCTTC. This codes for CASRIPGLRGEQFF.

The rearrangement joins TRBV29-1 to TRBJ2-7, with 16 bases identical to TRBD2. CDR1 SQVTM and CDR2 ANQGSEA come from the germline V gene. After removal of 5 bases from V and 3 bases from J, the junction contained 25 bases not matched to a gene. CDR3 length: 22 amino acids. CDR3 loop: CSVFLPGTSGGGHPWKIYEQYV. CDR3 DNA sequence: TGCAGCGTTTTCCTCCCCGGGACTAGCGGGGGGGGCCACCCATGGAAAATCTACGAGCAGTACGTC.

V usage is TRBV5-4 and J usage is TRBJ2-5; D is possibly TRBD2 (6 bases). This CDR3 is 17 amino acids long. CDR1 is SGHNT, CDR2 YYREEE, per germline (reference sequence). V lost 0 bases and J lost 6, with 21 bases in between. CDR3: CASSLGGAGSDGKTQYF. As DNA, the CDR3 is TGTGCCAGCAGCTTGGGCGGGGCAGGGTCGGACGGGAAGACCCAGTACTTC. The variable domain in full, completed from reference TRBV5-4 and TRBJ2-5, reads ETGVTQSPTHLIKTRGQQVTLRCSSQSGHNTVSWYQQALGQGPQFIFQYYREEENGRGNFPPRFSGLQFPNYSSELNVNALELDDSALYLCASSLGGAGSDGKTQYFGPGTRLLVL.

The chain links TRBV9 to TRBJ1-4, with 10 bases that match TRBD1. Germline values: CDR1 SGDLS, CDR2 YYNGEE. The CDR3 consists of 15 residues. V gave up 3 bases and J gave up 6 bases; unmatched junction bases: 5. In nucleotides, the CDR3 is TGTGCCAGCAGCGGAGAGACAGGGGGCTATGAAAAACTGTTTTTT. Amino acid sequence: CASSGETGGYEKLFF.

The chain is built from TRBV25-1 and TRBJ1-2; tentatively, D is TRBD1 (5 bases). Trimming removed 7 bases at V and 2 bases at J, with 11 bases between. This CDR3 is built from 13 residues. Germline V gene lookup returns CDR1 MGHDK and CDR2 SYGVNS. The DNA of the CDR3 is TGTGCCAGCAATCAACAGGACAACTATGGCTACACCTTC. This translates into CASNQQDNYGYTF.

For the CDR3, the DNA is TGTGCCAGCAGTGAAGTTCCCGCGAGTTACACTGAAGCTTTCTTT. Encoded protein: CASSEVPASYTEAFF. V is TRBV2 and J is TRBJ1-1, with D hard to call. This CDR3 region has 15 residues. Trimming shortened V by 1 base and J by 3 bases, and 12 bases separated the two germline ends. CDR1 SNHLY and CDR2 FYNNEI come from the germline V gene.

V and J are TRBV5-1 and TRBJ1-3; D gene unclear. Trimming pared 0 bases from V and 2 bases from J, leaving 6 bases between. Looked up from germline, CDR1 is SGHRS and CDR2 is YFSETQ. The CDR3 runs 14 residues. The CDR3 region is CASSLDTAGNTIYF. CDR3 coding DNA: TGCGCCAGCAGCTTGGACACAGCTGGAAACACCATATATTTT.